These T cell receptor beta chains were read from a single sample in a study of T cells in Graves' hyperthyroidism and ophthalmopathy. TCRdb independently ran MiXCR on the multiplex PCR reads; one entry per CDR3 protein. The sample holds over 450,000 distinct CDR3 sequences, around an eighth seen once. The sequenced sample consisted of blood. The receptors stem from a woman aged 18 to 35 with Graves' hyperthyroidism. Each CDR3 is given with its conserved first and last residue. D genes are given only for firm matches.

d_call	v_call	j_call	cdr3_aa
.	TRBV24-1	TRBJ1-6	CATSDSRRANSPLHF
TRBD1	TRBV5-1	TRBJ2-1	CASSSDRGSYNEQFF
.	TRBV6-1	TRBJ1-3	CASSEKGGGNTIYF
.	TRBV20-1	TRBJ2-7	CSARDRGMGSYEQYF
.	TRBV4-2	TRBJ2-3	CASSPGAGLGRGGTDTQYF
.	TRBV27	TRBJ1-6	CASSLSGQGVRSPLHF
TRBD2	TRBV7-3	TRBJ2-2	CASSLAGLAGTRGGELFF
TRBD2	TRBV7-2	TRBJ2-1	CASTLGAGVAYNEQFF
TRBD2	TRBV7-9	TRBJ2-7	CASSPPKTSSKRAYEQYF
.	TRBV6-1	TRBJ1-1	CASKGWSVAEAFF
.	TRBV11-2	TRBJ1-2	CASSLEGAGSYGYTF
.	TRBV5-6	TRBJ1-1	CASSFQGNTEAFF
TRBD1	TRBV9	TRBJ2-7	CASSESTGGSGEQYF
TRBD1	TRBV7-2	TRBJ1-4	CASSLAPGQAGSANEKLFF
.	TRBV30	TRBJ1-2	CARLAWGELSGYTF
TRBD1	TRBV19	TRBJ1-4	CASSPPGGLIEKLFF
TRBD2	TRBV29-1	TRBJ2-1	CSVVRTSGRNEQFF
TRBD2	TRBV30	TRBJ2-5	CAWSVSGGGSETQYF
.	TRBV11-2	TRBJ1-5	CASSLSPGDQPQHF
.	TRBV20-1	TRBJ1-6	CSARVRGDSPLHF
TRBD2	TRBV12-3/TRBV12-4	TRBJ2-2	CASSSPGRGSEELFF
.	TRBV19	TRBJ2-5	CASSIRASHTQYF
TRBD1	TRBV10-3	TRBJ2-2	CAISGQGRVDTGELFF
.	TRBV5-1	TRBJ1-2	CASSLGFSEGYTF
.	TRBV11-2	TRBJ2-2	CASSPHTGELFF
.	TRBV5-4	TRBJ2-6	CASSLFVSSGANVLTF
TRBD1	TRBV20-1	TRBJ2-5	CSARADRAQETQYF
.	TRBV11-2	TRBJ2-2	CASNSLRTNTGELFF
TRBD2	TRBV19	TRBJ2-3	CASSPGLEVWDTQYF
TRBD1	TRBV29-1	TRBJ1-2	CSVGQGIYGYTF
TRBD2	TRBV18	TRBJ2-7	CASSRLAGTTYEQYF
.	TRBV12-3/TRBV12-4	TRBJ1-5	CASSEYANNQPQHF
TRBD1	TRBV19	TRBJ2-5	CASSSSRGQGRLETQYF
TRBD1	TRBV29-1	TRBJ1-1	CSVGPPGGMNTEAFF
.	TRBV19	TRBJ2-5	CASSIDRIGQETQYF
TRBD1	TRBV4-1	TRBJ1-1	CASSLGQGLLNTEAFF
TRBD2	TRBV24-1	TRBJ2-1	CATSDLGTSGRYNEQFF
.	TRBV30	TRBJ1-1	CAWSYNLPNTEAFF
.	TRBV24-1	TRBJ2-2	CATRVDGGELFF
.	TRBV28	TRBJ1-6	CASSPRVDSNSPLHF
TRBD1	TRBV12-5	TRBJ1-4	CASGPGQGRFEKLFF
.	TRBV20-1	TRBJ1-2	CSASTSAGYTF
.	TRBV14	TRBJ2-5	CASKLQGGETQYF
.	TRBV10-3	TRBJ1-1	CAITLDRRGTEAFF
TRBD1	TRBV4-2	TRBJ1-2	CASRTGEIYGYTF
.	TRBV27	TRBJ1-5	CASSLARGGNQPQHF
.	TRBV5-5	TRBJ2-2	CASGAREWGGELFF
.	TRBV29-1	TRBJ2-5	CSVEDRETQYF
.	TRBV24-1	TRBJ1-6	CATSDQGHSPLHF
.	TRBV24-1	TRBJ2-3	CATSDLSGVTDTQYF
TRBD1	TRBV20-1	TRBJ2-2	CSAPGQGEETGELFF
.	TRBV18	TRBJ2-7	CASSPETGPRYEQYF
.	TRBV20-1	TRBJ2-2	CSARRTGAENTGELFF
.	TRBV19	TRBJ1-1	CASTSEGRNTEAFF
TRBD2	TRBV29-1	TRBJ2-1	CSSLAGGSYNEQFF
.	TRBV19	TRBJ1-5	CASSTRTGSGSNQPQHF
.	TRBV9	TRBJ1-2	CASSAGQWEDYGYTF